The entry below describes one T cell receptor (beta chain). As yet, its antigen is unknown. The protocol was immunoSEQ multiplex PCR, while the TCRdb copy is restricted to in-frame clones and leaves out a portion. The sample lists about 20,000 clones, more than 70% occurring once. The CDR3 is 15 residues long. V shed 3 bases and J shed 0 bases, with 11 bases lying between them. Germline CDR1 reads SGHNT; CDR2 reads YYREEE (reference sequence). These data are taken from a study of untreated major depressive disorder. Study outcomes and limitations: Findings may not generalize because the study sample was small. In every subject, the five largest TRBV05-01 clones were private. Sequencing showed nonsignificant TRBV25-01 and TRBV02-01 differences matching flow cytometry.

Roughly 30 ml of peripheral blood was collected per donor. The source material was CD4+ T cells from PBMCs. The chain combines TRBV5-4 with TRBJ2-3; tentatively, D is TRBD1 (6 bases). This clonotype originated in a young woman in good health. In DNA form, the CDR3 reads TGTGCCAGCAGCTCCCGGGACATCAGCACAGATACGCAGTATTTT. The encoded protein is CASSSRDISTDTQYF.